One sample yielded the 28 T cell receptor beta chains listed below, sequenced in a study of PD-L1 blockade in urothelial cancer. Assay: immunoSEQ multiplex PCR; the TCRdb copy retains only in-frame clones and omits some. The table has about 71,000 clones, around nine tenths seen once. Sample: PBMCs, taken around atezolizumab (anti-PD-L1) treatment. The origin of the receptors is a man in his sixties with urothelial cancer.

The genes are TRBV6-5 and TRBJ1-3, with D hard to call. The V end lost 6 bases, the J end lost 1 base, and 10 bases lay between the germline ends. The CDR3 spans 14 residues. The germline V gene encodes CDR1 MNHEY and CDR2 SVGAGI. This CDR3 is CASRRRGSGNTIYF. DNA for the CDR3: TGTGCCAGCAGGCGGAGAGGATCTGGAAACACCATATATTTT.

V usage is TRBV11-2 and J usage is TRBJ2-3, with 11 positions matching TRBD2. This CDR3 contains 19 residues. Germline lookup yields CDR1 SGHAT and CDR2 FQNNGV. V lost 4 bases to trimming and J lost 5 bases; unmatched junction nucleotides: 17. CDR3 in DNA: TGTGCCAGCAGCTCCCCGTATTGGATAGCGGGGGGGCCGGAAGATACGCAGTATTTT. It encodes CASSSPYWIAGGPEDTQYF.

This clone was seen just once. V is TRBV28 and J is TRBJ2-5, with D perhaps TRBD1 (6 bases). The CDR3 loop spans 17 amino acids. Germline assignment: CDR1 MDHEN and CDR2 SYDVKM. The V gene lost 6 bases and the J gene lost 7 bases, with 27 bases spanning the gap. DNA of the CDR3: TGTGCCAGCAGCCGCTGGGGGACACCCGGGCTTGGGGGGACCCAGTACTTC. Amino acid sequence: CASSRWGTPGLGGTQYF.

The chain links TRBV30 to TRBJ2-5; 9 bases agree with TRBD2. The CDR3 is 15 amino acids. CDR1 GTSNPN and CDR2 SVGIG come from the germline V gene (reference sequence). V lost 5 bases and J lost 2; bases outside the gene matches: 9. In nucleotides, the CDR3 is TGTGCCTGGGCCCAGCGGGGGGCGACGCAAGAGACCCAGTACTTC. Its translation is CAWAQRGATQETQYF.

In its sample, this clone was seen once. The gene calls are TRBV7-9 and TRBJ2-7, with a possible D match to TRBD2 (5 bases). The CDR3 extends over 15 amino acids. Germline V lookup: CDR1 SEHNR, CDR2 FQNEAQ (reference sequence). Trimming took off 5 bases at V and 2 bases at J, with 16 bases between the two ends. CDR3 sequence reads: CASSTKAVPPYEQYF. In DNA, the CDR3 is TGTGCCAGCAGCACCAAAGCGGTGCCACCCTACGAGCAGTACTTC. The full variable domain, in which reference TRBV7-9 and TRBJ2-7 provide the parts outside the CDR3, is DTGVSQNPRHKITKRGQNVTFRCDPISEHNRLYWYRQTLGQGPEFLTYFQNEAQLEKSRLLSDRFSAERPKGSFSTLEIQRTEQGDSAMYLCASSTKAVPPYEQYFGPGTRLTVT.

The chain is built from TRBV27 and TRBJ2-5, with 9 bases lining up with TRBD1. The V gene end was trimmed by 6 bases and the J gene end by 0 bases; junction bases not matched to a gene: 5. Germline V gene data show CDR1 as MNHEY and CDR2 as SMNVEV (reference sequence). The CDR3 runs 15 residues. The CDR3 spells CASRYRGLDQETQYF. Written as DNA, the CDR3 is TGTGCCAGCAGGTACAGGGGGCTGGACCAAGAGACCCAGTACTTC.

This clone has just a few counts. The J gene is TRBJ2-5, the V gene TRBV5-6; the D gene is possibly TRBD2 (6 bases). Germline CDR1 reads SGHDT; CDR2 reads YYEEEE. V lost 2 bases to trimming and J lost 2 bases, with 7 bases between them. The CDR3 is made up of 13 amino acids. The CDR3 region is CASSFGGQETQYF. The DNA of the CDR3 is TGTGCCAGCAGCTTCGGAGGGCAAGAGACCCAGTACTTC.

The chain combines TRBV7-9 with TRBJ2-1; 12 bases agree with TRBD2. J lost 6 bases, V lost 4 bases, and 10 bases had no gene match. The length of the CDR3 is 17 residues. In germline, CDR1 is SEHNR, CDR2 FQNEAQ (reference sequence). The CDR3 reads CASSYSSGGELGNEQFF. The CDR3 nucleotides read TGTGCCAGCAGCTACTCTAGCGGGGGGGAGTTGGGCAATGAGCAGTTCTTC.

The chain carries TRBV12-5 and TRBJ2-1; tentative D call: TRBD2 (6 bases). CDR1 and CDR2 (germline): LGHNT, FRNRAP. The CDR3 loop spans 15 amino acids. Between the trimmed V and J ends, which lost 6 bases and 4 bases, there was a span of 16 bases. CDR3: CASGSLRAGYNEQFF. The CDR3 nucleotides are TGTGCTAGTGGGTCCCTTCGGGCGGGGTACAATGAGCAGTTCTTC.

The V and J genes are TRBV28 and TRBJ2-5, with D uncertain. The CDR3 extends over 10 amino acids. Germline lookup yields CDR1 MDHEN and CDR2 SYDVKM. V was cut by 9 bases and J by 2 bases, with 4 bases left in between. This CDR3 is CASRQETQYF. The CDR3 DNA follows: TGTGCCAGTCGGCAAGAGACCCAGTACTTC. The variable domain in full, completed from reference TRBV28 and TRBJ2-5, reads DVKVTQSSRYLVKRTGEKVFLECVQDMDHENMFWYRQDPGLGLRLIYFSYDVKMKEKGDIPEGYSVSREKKERFSLILESASTNQTSMYLCASRQETQYFGPGTRLLVL.

In its sample, this clone ranks as medium-sized (0.01 to 0.1%). This chain joins TRBV7-9 and TRBJ1-1; TRBD1 might be the D (5 bases). V gave up 2 bases and J gave up 2 bases, with 6 bases separating them. Germline CDR1 and CDR2: SEHNR and FQNEAQ (reference sequence). CDR3 size: 13 residues. The CDR3 loop reads CASSLWGNTEAFF. In nucleotides, the CDR3 is TGTGCCAGCAGCTTATGGGGCAACACTGAAGCTTTCTTT.

This chain uses TRBV21-1 with TRBJ2-1; the table's D call of TRBD2 was not tested on the DNA. TRBV21-1 is assigned pseudogene status. The CDR3 runs 20 residues. CDR3 in DNA: TGTGCCAGCAGCAAAGCGAGATCGAGGCTAGCGGGAGTGGGGGACAATGAGCAGTTCTTC. The encoded protein is CASSKARSRLAGVGDNEQFF.

V usage is TRBV5-1 and J usage is TRBJ1-5; the D is unclear. CDR3 length equals 13 residues. The V end was cut by 1 base, the J end by 2 bases, with 4 bases between. The germline CDR1 and CDR2 sequences are SGHRS and YFSETQ. The CDR3 region is CASSLRGNQPQHF. The CDR3 coding sequence is TGCGCCAGCAGCTTGCGGGGCAATCAGCCCCAGCATTTT.

The rearrangement uses TRBV5-4 and TRBJ2-7; tentative D call: TRBD2 (6 bases). V lost 0 bases and J lost 3, with 13 bases in between. Germline loops: CDR1 SGHNT, CDR2 YYREEE (reference sequence). The CDR3 extends over 15 amino acids. The CDR3 protein is CASSLGGLRFYEQYF. The CDR3 nucleotides are TGTGCCAGCAGCTTGGGGGGACTGAGATTCTACGAGCAGTACTTC.

This clone was found once. The rearrangement joins TRBV2 to TRBJ1-4; D possibly corresponds to TRBD1 (6 bases). The germline CDR1 and CDR2 sequences are SNHLY and FYNNEI. CDR3 size: 16 residues. Trimming left V 3 bases short and J 9 bases short, with 20 bases between. Here the CDR3 reads CASSDLDRSLMKKLFF. As DNA, the CDR3 is TGTGCCAGCAGTGACCTCGACAGGTCTTTGATGAAAAAACTGTTTTTT.

The chain couples TRBV9 to TRBJ2-3, with unresolved D. V shed 4 bases and J shed 2 bases, with 17 bases lying between them. Per the germline V gene, CDR1 is SGDLS and CDR2 is YYNGEE. The CDR3 covers 16 residues. CDR3 sequence: CASSPVGYSDTDTQYF. In nucleotides, the CDR3 is TGTGCCAGCAGCCCCGTTGGCTACAGTGACACAGATACGCAGTATTTT.

This clone was recorded once. The gene calls are TRBV5-1 and TRBJ1-4, with D hard to call. Trimming left V 0 bases short and J 0 bases short, with 6 bases between. Per the germline V gene, CDR1 is SGHRS and CDR2 is YFSETQ. This CDR3 is built from 15 residues. CDR3 nucleotide sequence: TGCGCCAGCAGCTTGGATGGAGCAACTAATGAAAAACTGTTTTTT. Its translation is CASSLDGATNEKLFF. The full variable domain, with the rest looked up from reference TRBV5-1 and TRBJ1-4, is KAGVTQTPRYLIKTRGQQVTLSCSPISGHRSVSWYQQTPGQGLQFLFEYFSETQRNKGNFPGRFSGRQFSNSRSEMNVSTLELGDSALYLCASSLDGATNEKLFFGSGTQLSVL.

This clone was detected only a few times. The chain links TRBV5-4 to TRBJ1-1; maybe TRBD1 (6 bases). Deletions cut 0 bases from V and 2 bases from J, with 11 bases between. In germline, CDR1 is SGHNT, CDR2 YYREEE (reference sequence). The CDR3 sequence is 15 residues long. DNA of the CDR3: TGTGCCAGCAGCTTGGGGACAGTCTTTAACACTGAAGCTTTCTTT. Its protein product is CASSLGTVFNTEAFF.

The rearrangement links TRBV7-6 to TRBJ2-2; a possible D gene is TRBD2 (5 bases). The CDR3 has 14 residues. CDR1 and CDR2 (germline): SGHVS, FNYEAQ. Trimming cost V 5 bases and J 6 bases, with 13 bases left between them. CDR3 sequence reads: CASSTRTGAGELFF. CDR3 sequence (DNA): TGTGCCAGCAGCACTCGGACTGGGGCCGGGGAGCTGTTTTTT.

The chain carries TRBV5-4 and TRBJ2-3; 8 bases are a match to TRBD2. The CDR3 runs to 15 residues. V lost 5 bases and J lost 5; bases outside the gene matches: 10. The germline CDR1 and CDR2 sequences are SGHNT and YYREEE (reference sequence). CDR3 in amino acids: CASSPTRGGIDTQYF. In DNA form, the CDR3 reads TGTGCCAGCAGTCCTACTCGGGGGGGCATAGATACGCAGTATTTT. The complete variable domain, with remaining parts taken from reference TRBV5-4 and TRBJ2-3, reads ETGVTQSPTHLIKTRGQQVTLRCSSQSGHNTVSWYQQALGQGPQFIFQYYREEENGRGNFPPRFSGLQFPNYSSELNVNALELDDSALYLCASSPTRGGIDTQYFGPGTRLTVL.

The chain combines TRBV7-8 with TRBJ1-2, with D possibly matching TRBD1 (6 bases). V shed 5 bases and J shed 4 bases, with 17 bases lying between them. Germline loops: CDR1 SGHVS, CDR2 FQNEAQ. The CDR3 covers 15 residues. Here the CDR3 reads CASSKTQGFGYGYTF. For the CDR3, the DNA is TGTGCCAGCAGCAAAACACAGGGTTTTGGCTATGGCTACACCTTC.

The chain recombines TRBV7-2 with TRBJ2-7; 16 bases are a match to TRBD2. V was clipped by 1 base and J by 3 bases; unmatched bases: 6. Germline CDR1 reads SGHTA; CDR2 reads FQGNSA. The CDR3 runs to 18 residues. The CDR3 sequence is CASSLVSGTSGRGYEQYF. The CDR3 coding sequence is TGTGCCAGCAGCTTAGTCTCCGGGACTAGCGGGAGGGGCTACGAGCAGTACTTC. The variable domain in full, completed from reference TRBV7-2 and TRBJ2-7, reads GAGVSQSPSNKVTEKGKDVELRCDPISGHTALYWYRQSLGQGLEFLIYFQGNSAPDKSGLPSDRFSAERTGGSVSTLTIQRTQQEDSAVYLCASSLVSGTSGRGYEQYFGPGTRLTVT.

The chain recombines TRBV19 with TRBJ2-5; 8 bases align to TRBD1. The CDR3 runs to 14 residues. CDR1 is LNHDA, CDR2 SQIVND, per germline (reference sequence). J gave up 3 bases and V 5 bases, and 5 bases lay outside the gene matches. The CDR3 region has the DNA TGTGCCAGTAGTTTCTGGGACAGGAAAGAGACCCAGTACTTC. It translates to CASSFWDRKETQYF.

The V call is TRBV29-1, the J call TRBJ2-7; TRBD1 agrees at 8 bases. Unmatched junction bases numbered 7, after V lost 6 bases and J lost 6 bases. CDR1 SQVTM and CDR2 ANQGSEA come from the germline V gene. CDR3 length equals 12 residues. The CDR3 reads CSVARGPGEQYF. The CDR3, as DNA: TGCAGCGTAGCCAGGGGGCCCGGCGAGCAGTACTTC.

This chain uses TRBV5-1 with TRBJ2-5; TRBD2 aligns across 10 bases. The CDR3 runs to 16 residues. Trimming at V came to 0 bases and at J to 5 bases, leaving 7 bases not matched to a gene. Germline V gives CDR1 SGHRS, CDR2 YFSETQ. This CDR3 reads CASSLGRTSGWETQYF. DNA for the CDR3: TGCGCCAGCAGCTTGGGCCGGACTAGCGGCTGGGAGACCCAGTACTTC. The complete variable domain, with remaining parts taken from reference TRBV5-1 and TRBJ2-5, reads KAGVTQTPRYLIKTRGQQVTLSCSPISGHRSVSWYQQTPGQGLQFLFEYFSETQRNKGNFPGRFSGRQFSNSRSEMNVSTLELGDSALYLCASSLGRTSGWETQYFGPGTRLLVL.

This chain links TRBV19 with TRBJ1-3; D is uncertain. CDR1 is LNHDA, CDR2 SQIVND, per germline (reference sequence). The length of the CDR3 is 14 residues. The germline V and J ends were trimmed by 4 bases and 0 bases, with 7 bases remaining between them. Written as DNA, the CDR3 is TGTGCCAGTAGTACAGTAACCTCTGGAAACACCATATATTTT. Protein product: CASSTVTSGNTIYF.

This clone came up a few times. The V call is TRBV19, the J call TRBJ1-1, with a possible D match to TRBD1 (5 bases). The CDR3 has 17 amino acids. Trimming shortened V by 1 base and J by 4 bases, and 19 bases separated the two germline ends. Germline CDR1 LNHDA, CDR2 SQIVND (reference sequence). The CDR3 region is CASSIGGKGRVGTEAFF. Here the CDR3 DNA reads TGTGCCAGTAGTATAGGGGGTAAGGGGCGAGTTGGCACTGAAGCTTTCTTT. The entire variable domain, with the rest obtained from reference TRBV19 and TRBJ1-1, is as follows: DGGITQSPKYLFRKEGQNVTLSCEQNLNHDAMYWYRQDPGQGLRLIYYSQIVNDFQKGDIAEGYSVSREKKESFPLTVTSAQKNPTAFYLCASSIGGKGRVGTEAFFGQGTRLTVV.

This chain joins TRBV19 and TRBJ1-1; 9 positions agree with TRBD1. The CDR3 consists of 18 residues. Unmatched junction bases numbered 12, after V lost 4 bases and J lost 0 bases. Per the germline V gene, CDR1 is LNHDA and CDR2 is SQIVND (reference sequence). CDR3 amino acids: CASSKGTGRKWMNTEAFF. The CDR3, as DNA: TGTGCCAGTAGTAAGGGGACAGGGAGGAAATGGATGAACACTGAAGCTTTCTTT.